One and the same sample provided the 27 T cell receptor beta chains below, sequenced in a study of cytotoxic CD8 clonotypes in ibrutinib-treated CLL. Generated by immunoSEQ multiplex PCR, the TCRdb table keeps only in-frame clones and is missing some. The sample records approximately 330,000 clones, around four fifths being singletons. The input for sequencing was PBMCs, taken before ibrutinib treatment. The receptors come from a human donor with chronic lymphocytic leukemia.

The chain joins TRBV7-9 to TRBJ2-3, with D possibly matching TRBD2 (5 bases). This CDR3 spans 14 amino acids. With 5 bases removed from V and 3 bases from J, the gap between germline ends came to 12 bases. The germline V gene has CDR1 SEHNR and CDR2 FQNEAQ (reference sequence). The CDR3 DNA sequence: TGTGCCAGCAGCCCAACTAGTTCAACAGATACGCAGTATTTT. This codes for CASSPTSSTDTQYF.

V and J are TRBV29-1 and TRBJ1-3, with no clear D. The germline V gene has CDR1 SQVTM and CDR2 ANQGSEA. V lost 4 bases to trimming and J lost 0 bases, with 10 bases between them. The CDR3 loop spans 14 amino acids. The CDR3 sequence: CSVGLGFSGNTIYF. In DNA form, the CDR3 reads TGCAGCGTTGGCTTGGGGTTCTCTGGAAACACCATATATTTT.

The V call is TRBV10-3, the J call TRBJ1-2, with D uncertain. Germline CDR1 and CDR2: ENHRY and SYGVKD. Trimming left V 10 bases short and J 6 bases short, with 9 bases between. The length of the CDR3 is 10 residues. The CDR3 protein is CATRQDGYTF. The CDR3 nucleotides are TGTGCCACCAGGCAGGATGGCTACACCTTC.

The V gene is TRBV30, the J gene TRBJ1-1, with 7 bases identical to TRBD1. In germline, CDR1 is GTSNPN, CDR2 SVGIG (reference sequence). CDR3 length equals 14 residues. J lost 5 bases, V lost 2 bases, and 8 bases had no gene match. The CDR3, as DNA: TGTGCCTGGAGTTTCTTAAACAGGGGAACTGAAGCTTTCTTT. Translating gives CAWSFLNRGTEAFF.

The chain is built from TRBV2 and TRBJ2-2; 9 bases align to TRBD2. Germline assignment: CDR1 SNHLY and CDR2 FYNNEI. The CDR3 extends over 16 amino acids. Trimming removed 5 bases from V and 3 bases from J; junction bases left unmatched: 7. CDR3 sequence: CASSPYSGRDTGELFF. The CDR3 DNA is TGTGCCAGCAGTCCTTATAGCGGGAGAGACACCGGGGAGCTGTTTTTT.

The chain links TRBV11-3 to TRBJ2-7, with 9 bases matching TRBD1. The CDR3 loop spans 17 amino acids. The germline CDR1 and CDR2 sequences are SGHNT and YENEEA. The trim removed 7 bases at V and 1 base at J, leaving 14 bases unmatched. The CDR3 coding sequence is TGTGCCAGCACCCTCCCCCGGTTGGACAGGGGTTCCTACGAGCAGTACTTC. Protein: CASTLPRLDRGSYEQYF. Full variable domain (remainder filled in from reference TRBV11-3 and TRBJ2-7): EAGVVQSPRYKIIEKKQPVAFWCNPISGHNTLYWYLQNLGQGPELLIRYENEEAVDDSQLPKDRFSAERLKGVDSTLKIQPAELGDSAVYLCASTLPRLDRGSYEQYFGPGTRLTVT.

CDR3 DNA: TGTGCCAGCAGCTACCTAGCGGGAGAGGCCTACGAGCAGTACTTC. This encodes CASSYLAGEAYEQYF. The chain combines TRBV5-6 with TRBJ2-7; 10 positions agree with TRBD2. This CDR3 has 15 amino acids. Germline CDR1 SGHDT, CDR2 YYEEEE. The ends lost 3 bases at V and 2 bases at J; junction bases unmatched: 5.

The chain uses TRBV18 and TRBJ2-2; 12 bases line up with TRBD2. The germline gives CDR1 KGHSH, CDR2 LQKENI. V lost 6 bases, J lost 5 bases, and 7 bases stayed unmatched. The CDR3 is 16 amino acids. This CDR3 reads CASSLTSGSLTGELFF. For the CDR3, the DNA is TGTGCCAGCTCTTTGACTAGCGGGAGCTTAACCGGGGAGCTGTTTTTT.

The V call is TRBV19, the J call TRBJ2-7; 12 nucleotides align to TRBD2. The CDR3 consists of 14 residues. The V segment lost 7 bases and the J segment 6 bases; nucleotides outside the gene matches: 7. Germline V lookup: CDR1 LNHDA, CDR2 SQIVND (reference sequence). The CDR3 DNA is TGTGCCAGTATGCTGACTAGCGGGAGTACCGAGCAGTACTTC. It translates to CASMLTSGSTEQYF.

The rearrangement joins TRBV7-9 to TRBJ1-2, with D unresolved. CDR1 and CDR2 (germline): SEHNR, FQNEAQ (reference sequence). With 5 bases removed from V and 5 bases from J, the gap between germline ends came to 15 bases. CDR3 length equals 14 residues. The CDR3 DNA follows: TGTGCCAGCAGCCCTCAAGGGTCGGTATATGGCTACACCTTC. Protein: CASSPQGSVYGYTF. Combining the CDR3 with reference TRBV7-9 and TRBJ1-2 gives the whole variable domain DTGVSQNPRHKITKRGQNVTFRCDPISEHNRLYWYRQTLGQGPEFLTYFQNEAQLEKSRLLSDRFSAERPKGSFSTLEIQRTEQGDSAMYLCASSPQGSVYGYTFGSGTRLTVV.

This chain connects TRBV20-1 to TRBJ1-2, with D hard to call. The CDR3 contains 11 residues. Germline CDR1 reads DFQATT; CDR2 reads SNEGSKA (reference sequence). V gave up 5 bases and J gave up 3 bases, with 7 bases separating them. CDR3 nucleotide sequence: TGCAGTGCTGATCCAGACTATGGCTACACCTTC. Protein sequence: CSADPDYGYTF.

The rearrangement uses TRBV27 and TRBJ1-5; D is unclear. CDR1 is MNHEY and CDR2 is SMNVEV in the germline V gene (reference sequence). V was cut by 1 base and J by 6 bases, with 4 bases left in between. CDR3 length: 12 amino acids. The CDR3 here is CASSLLGQPQHF. The CDR3 DNA is TGTGCCAGCAGTTTATTGGGTCAGCCCCAGCATTTT.

This rearrangement joins TRBV4-2 to TRBJ1-4; unclear D gene. Germline CDR1 and CDR2: LGHNA and YNFKEQ. The length of the CDR3 is 15 residues. The V and J ends lost 3 bases and 8 bases respectively, with 16 bases between them. CDR3 protein: CASSHPTNSGEKLFF. Here the CDR3 DNA reads TGTGCCAGCAGCCATCCCACAAATTCTGGAGAAAAACTGTTTTTT.

The count of this clone is one. V gene TRBV4-1 combines with J gene TRBJ1-2; TRBD1 matches at 7 bases. V was clipped by 4 bases and J by 0 bases; unmatched bases: 11. The CDR3 has 17 amino acids. Germline loops: CDR1 MGHRA, CDR2 YSYEKL. The CDR3 loop reads CASSPQNTGTANYGYTF. The DNA of the CDR3 is TGCGCCAGCAGCCCGCAAAACACCGGGACAGCTAACTATGGCTACACCTTC.

This chain joins TRBV7-2 and TRBJ2-7; 7 positions agree with TRBD1. The V gene's germline CDR1 is SGHTA and CDR2 FQGNSA. This CDR3 contains 14 residues. The ends lost 1 base at V and 2 bases at J; junction bases unmatched: 2. In DNA form, the CDR3 reads TGTGCCAGCAGCTTAGTAGGGGGCCCCTACGAGCAGTACTTC. Translating gives CASSLVGGPYEQYF.

The V and J genes are TRBV7-6 and TRBJ2-1; 7 nucleotides match TRBD2. The germline V gene has CDR1 SGHVS and CDR2 FNYEAQ. The CDR3 consists of 16 residues. V lost 1 base and J lost 4; bases outside the gene matches: 7. In nucleotides, the CDR3 is TGTGCCAGCAGCTTAGAACAGCGGGGCGGATACAATGAGCAGTTCTTC. This encodes CASSLEQRGGYNEQFF.

J is TRBJ2-7 and V is TRBV7-9; 9 nucleotides line up with TRBD1. The CDR3 totals 15 residues. Germline assignment: CDR1 SEHNR and CDR2 FQNEAQ (reference sequence). The trim removed 0 bases at V and 6 bases at J, leaving 6 bases unmatched. The CDR3 spells CASSLAGQGGLEQYF. The CDR3 nucleotides read TGTGCCAGCAGCTTAGCGGGACAGGGAGGCCTCGAGCAGTACTTC. The complete variable domain, with remaining parts taken from reference TRBV7-9 and TRBJ2-7, reads DTGVSQNPRHKITKRGQNVTFRCDPISEHNRLYWYRQTLGQGPEFLTYFQNEAQLEKSRLLSDRFSAERPKGSFSTLEIQRTEQGDSAMYLCASSLAGQGGLEQYFGPGTRLTVT.

The chain couples TRBV23-1 to TRBJ1-5; D not resolved. TRBV23-1 is an ORF, and what it does is uncertain. The ends were cut back, 0 bases at V and 9 bases at J, with 24 bases in the middle. The CDR3 consists of 18 residues. The DNA for the CDR3 is TGCGCCAGCAGTCAATCGACCGTAATGGGAAGGCGGAAGTGGCCCCAGCATTTT. Its translation is CASSQSTVMGRRKWPQHF.

The CDR3 is CASRKSPDSNQPQHF. DNA of the CDR3: TGTGCCAGCAGAAAAAGCCCAGATAGCAATCAGCCCCAGCATTTT. The chain couples TRBV5-4 to TRBJ1-5; D not certain. Germline V gives CDR1 SGHNT, CDR2 YYREEE (reference sequence). Trimming pared 5 bases from V and 0 bases from J, leaving 12 bases between. CDR3 size: 15 residues.

V usage is TRBV6-1 and J usage is TRBJ2-6; D is unclear. CDR3 length: 14 amino acids. Trimming removed 5 bases from V and 1 base from J, with 6 bases in between. The germline gives CDR1 MNHNS, CDR2 SASEGT. CDR3 sequence: CASSRASGANVLTF. In DNA, the CDR3 is TGTGCCAGCAGTAGGGCTTCTGGGGCCAACGTCCTGACTTTC.

The CDR3 reads CASNGGTGVVNEQFF. DNA of the CDR3: TGTGCCAGCAACGGTGGGACAGGGGTAGTCAATGAGCAGTTCTTC. The chain is built from TRBV27 and TRBJ2-1; 10 positions agree with TRBD1. The CDR3 consists of 15 residues. The ends lost 7 bases at V and 6 bases at J; junction bases unmatched: 9. The germline V gene encodes CDR1 MNHEY and CDR2 SMNVEV (reference sequence).

The chain recombines TRBV29-1 with TRBJ2-7; the D gene is possibly TRBD2 (5 bases). Germline CDR1 reads SQVTM; CDR2 reads ANQGSEA. There are 20 residues in the CDR3. Trimming stripped 3 bases from V and 3 bases from J, with 33 bases between. DNA of the CDR3: TGCAGCGTTGAGTCCCCCGCCCCGGCAAGCTACCCCCCCAGCGGCTACGAGCAGTACTTC. This gives the protein CSVESPAPASYPPSGYEQYF.

This clone was found a few times. V is TRBV19 and J is TRBJ1-2; D is ambiguous. V shed 5 bases and J shed 2 bases, with 12 bases lying between them. The germline CDR1 and CDR2 sequences are LNHDA and SQIVND (reference sequence). The CDR3 has 14 amino acids. The chain's CDR3 is CASSFQVSNYGYTF. Written as DNA, the CDR3 is TGTGCCAGTAGTTTTCAGGTCAGCAACTATGGCTACACCTTC.

Only a few counts were recorded for this clone. The chain uses TRBV10-2 and TRBJ2-1, with D hard to call. The CDR3 loop spans 11 amino acids. Germline CDR1 is WSHSY and CDR2 is SAAADI. Trimming left V 2 bases short and J 9 bases short, with 5 bases between. CDR3 coding DNA: TGCGCCAGCAGTGAGGGGTCTGAGCAGTTCTTC. Protein: CASSEGSEQFF.

The rearrangement joins TRBV2 to TRBJ1-2; D is unresolved. CDR3 length equals 11 residues. V lost 7 bases and J 2 bases, leaving 5 bases between the germline ends. Looked up from germline, CDR1 is SNHLY and CDR2 is FYNNEI. CDR3 loop: CASTINYGYTF. In DNA form, the CDR3 reads TGTGCCAGCACCATAAACTATGGCTACACCTTC.

The V gene is TRBV30, the J gene TRBJ2-2; D remains unclear. CDR1 and CDR2 from the germline V gene are GTSNPN and SVGIG (reference sequence). V dropped 7 bases and J dropped 3 bases, with 21 bases sitting between them. The CDR3 sequence is 16 residues long. The CDR3 sequence is CASKDGYPADTGELFF. CDR3 bases: TGTGCCTCAAAGGACGGCTACCCTGCGGACACCGGGGAGCTGTTTTTT.

About this clone itself: This specimen includes other DNA sequences encoding the same CDR3. The chain joins TRBV9 to TRBJ2-7; no clear D gene. The CDR3 consists of 11 residues. CDR1 and CDR2 from the germline V gene are SGDLS and YYNGEE. V shed 3 bases and J shed 3 bases, with 4 bases lying between them. The CDR3 DNA sequence: TGTGCCAGCAGCGACAACTACGAGCAGTACTTC. Encoded protein: CASSDNYEQYF.